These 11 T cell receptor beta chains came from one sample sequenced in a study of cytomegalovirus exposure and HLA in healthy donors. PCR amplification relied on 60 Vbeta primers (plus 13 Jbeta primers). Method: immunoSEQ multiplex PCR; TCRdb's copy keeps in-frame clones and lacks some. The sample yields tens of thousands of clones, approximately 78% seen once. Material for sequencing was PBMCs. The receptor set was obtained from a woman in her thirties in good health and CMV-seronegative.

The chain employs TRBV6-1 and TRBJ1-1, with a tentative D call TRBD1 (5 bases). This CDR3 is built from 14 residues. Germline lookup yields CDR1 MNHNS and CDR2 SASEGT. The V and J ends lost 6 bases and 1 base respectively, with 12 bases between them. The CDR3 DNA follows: TGTGCCAGCAGCCCACGGGGGGAGAACACTGAAGCTTTCTTT. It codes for CASSPRGENTEAFF.

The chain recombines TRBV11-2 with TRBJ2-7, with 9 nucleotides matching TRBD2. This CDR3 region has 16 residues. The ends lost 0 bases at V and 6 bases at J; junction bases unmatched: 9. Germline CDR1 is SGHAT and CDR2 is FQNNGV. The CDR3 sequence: CASSLEPSGVWFEQYF. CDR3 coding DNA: TGTGCCAGCAGCTTAGAGCCTAGCGGGGTATGGTTCGAGCAGTACTTC. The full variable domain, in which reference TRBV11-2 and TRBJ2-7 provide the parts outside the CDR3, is EAGVAQSPRYKIIEKRQSVAFWCNPISGHATLYWYQQILGQGPKLLIQFQNNGVVDDSQLPKDRFSAERLKGVDSTLKIQPAKLEDSAVYLCASSLEPSGVWFEQYFGPGTRLTVT.

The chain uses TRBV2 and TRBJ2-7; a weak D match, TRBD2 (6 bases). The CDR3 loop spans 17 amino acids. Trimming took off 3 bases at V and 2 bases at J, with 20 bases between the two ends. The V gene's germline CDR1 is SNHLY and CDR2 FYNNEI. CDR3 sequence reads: CASSEEFGREAPYEQYF. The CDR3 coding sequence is TGTGCCAGCAGTGAGGAATTCGGCAGGGAGGCCCCCTACGAGCAGTACTTC.

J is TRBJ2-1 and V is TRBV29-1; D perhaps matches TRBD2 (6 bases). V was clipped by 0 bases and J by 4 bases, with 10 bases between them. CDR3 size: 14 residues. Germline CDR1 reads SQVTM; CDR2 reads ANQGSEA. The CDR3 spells CSVEDYGTYNEQFF. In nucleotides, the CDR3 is TGCAGCGTTGAAGATTACGGGACTTACAATGAGCAGTTCTTC.

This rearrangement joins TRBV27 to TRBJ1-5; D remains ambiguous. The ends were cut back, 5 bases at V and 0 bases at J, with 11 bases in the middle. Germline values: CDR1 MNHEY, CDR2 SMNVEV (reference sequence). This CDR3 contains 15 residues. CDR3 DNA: TGTGCCAGCAGTCCAGAGGCCAGTAGCAATCAGCCCCAGCATTTT. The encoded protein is CASSPEASSNQPQHF.

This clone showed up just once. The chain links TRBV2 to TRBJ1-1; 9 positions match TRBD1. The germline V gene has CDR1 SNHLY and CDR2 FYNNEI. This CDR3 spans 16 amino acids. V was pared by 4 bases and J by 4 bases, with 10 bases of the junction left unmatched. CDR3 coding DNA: TGTGCCAGCAGTGTTTACAGGGGGCCTGGGGGCACTGAAGCTTTCTTT. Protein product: CASSVYRGPGGTEAFF.

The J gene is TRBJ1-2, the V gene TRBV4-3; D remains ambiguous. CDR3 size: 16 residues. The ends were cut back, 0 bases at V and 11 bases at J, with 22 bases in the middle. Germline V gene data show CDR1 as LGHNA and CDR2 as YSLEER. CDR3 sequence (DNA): TGCGCCAGCAGCCAAGATTTCGCTAACAGCCCCTTATTATACACCTTC. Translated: CASSQDFANSPLLYTF.

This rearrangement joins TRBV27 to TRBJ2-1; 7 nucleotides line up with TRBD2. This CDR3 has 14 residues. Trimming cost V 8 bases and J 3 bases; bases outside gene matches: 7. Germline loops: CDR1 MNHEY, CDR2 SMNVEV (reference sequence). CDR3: CASCWRGNYNEQFF. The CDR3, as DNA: TGTGCCAGCTGTTGGCGGGGGAACTACAATGAGCAGTTCTTC.

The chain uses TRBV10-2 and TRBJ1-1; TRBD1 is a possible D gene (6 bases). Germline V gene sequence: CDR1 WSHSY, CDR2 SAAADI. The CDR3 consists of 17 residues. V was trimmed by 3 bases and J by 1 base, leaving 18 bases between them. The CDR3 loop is CASSENRDIFENTEAFF. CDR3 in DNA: TGCGCCAGCAGTGAAAACAGGGATATTTTCGAGAACACTGAAGCTTTCTTT.

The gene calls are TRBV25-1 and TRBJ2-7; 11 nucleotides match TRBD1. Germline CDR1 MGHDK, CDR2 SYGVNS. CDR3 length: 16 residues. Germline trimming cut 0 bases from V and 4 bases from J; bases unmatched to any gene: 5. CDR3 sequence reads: CASSEYKGTGGYEQYF. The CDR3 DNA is TGTGCCAGCAGTGAATATAAAGGGACAGGGGGTTACGAGCAGTACTTC.

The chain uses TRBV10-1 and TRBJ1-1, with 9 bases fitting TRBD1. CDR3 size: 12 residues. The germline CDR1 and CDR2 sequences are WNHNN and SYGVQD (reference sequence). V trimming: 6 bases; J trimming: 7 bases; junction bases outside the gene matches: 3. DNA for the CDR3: TGCGCCAGCAGACAGGGGGCTGGTGAAGCTTTCTTT. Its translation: CASRQGAGEAFF.